This T cell receptor beta chain was profiled in a study of T cells after yellow fever vaccination. Study context: Fractions with few cells were prepared using SMART-Seq v4 Ultra Low Input. General observations from the study: Repertoires obtained by FACS sorting could include abundant clonotypes that entered as contaminants from the bulk population. Clones from primary vaccination mostly reappeared after the booster (roughly 95% CD4, 88% CD8).

The germline V gene encodes CDR1 SGHRS and CDR2 YFSETQ. V was clipped by 5 bases and J by 1 base; unmatched bases: 8. This CDR3 is 15 amino acids long. 5'RACE template switching added a universal primer site and UMIs to TCR cDNA. In TCRdb, the 5' RACE reads were re-called with MiXCR into one record per CDR3 protein. The data contain some 350,000 distinct CDR3 sequences, 3% to 4.5% of them seen just once; the ten biggest clones take up 20% to 25%. This clonotype was seen ten or more times. Its antigen remains unidentified. The gene calls are TRBV5-1 and TRBJ2-5; the match to TRBD1 covers 7 bases. The source material was PBMCs, sampled 5 days after the yellow fever booster vaccination. This TCR was recovered from a man younger than 35 who received the YFV17D yellow fever vaccine. Here the CDR3 DNA reads TGCGCCAGCAGGCGACAGGGTGATCCCCAAGAGACCCAGTACTTC. It specifies CASRRQGDPQETQYF. The variable domain in full, completed from reference TRBV5-1 and TRBJ2-5, reads KAGVTQTPRYLIKTRGQQVTLSCSPISGHRSVSWYQQTPGQGLQFLFEYFSETQRNKGNFPGRFSGRQFSNSRSEMNVSTLELGDSALYLCASRRQGDPQETQYFGPGTRLLVL.